These 22 T cell receptor beta chains were sequenced from one sample in a study of tumor and adjacent non-tumor tissue in lung cancer. The library came from three nested PCR rounds adapted from ARM-PCR protocols. Each CDR3 protein gets one entry after TCRdb re-called the multiplex PCR reads with MiXCR. Of under 85,000 distinct CDR3 sequences listed, around 80% were seen once; the top ten hold under 40%. The template was RNA from unsorted bulk tissue. This non-tumor lung sample came from over 3 cm beyond the tumor edge. Sample: distant non-tumor lung tissue. The receptors originated from a man between 65 and 85 years old with non-small cell lung cancer.

As to this clonotype: The germline gene is not matched at one end of the junction; a read error may be the cause. The CDR3 here is CASSLAATSGTDTQYF. The CDR3 nucleotides read TGTGCCAGCAGCTTAGCAGCCACCTCTGGCACAGATACGCAATATTTT. This chain links TRBV7-8 with TRBJ2-3, with D hard to call. Germline V gene lookup returns CDR1 SGHVS and CDR2 FQNEAQ. This CDR3 contains 16 residues.

About this clonotype itself: This CDR3 fails to terminate in the conserved phenylalanine or tryptophan, so it likely reflects a read error. The DNA is left out, because the CDR3 cannot be placed on it with certainty; the CDR3 is given as TCRdb lists it. The rearrangement uses TRBV5-6 and TRBJ2-5; no check of the table's D call, TRBD1, against the DNA was made. The CDR3 comprises 16 residues, both ends counted. The V gene's germline CDR1 is SGHDT and CDR2 YYEEEE. The chain's CDR3 is CASSRSITDRVGIQYP.

The chain combines TRBV6-5 with TRBJ1-1, with D hard to call. CDR3 length: 15 amino acids. The V and J ends lost 0 bases and 5 bases respectively, with 13 bases between them. From germline, CDR1 is MNHEY and CDR2 SVGAGI. The chain's CDR3 is CASSYSIRTKTEAFF. Written as DNA, the CDR3 is TGTGCCAGCAGTTACTCGATCAGGACGAAGACTGAAGCTTTCTTT.

With respect to this clonotype: The germline gene is not matched at one end of the junction; a read error may be the cause. V usage is TRBV6-1 and J usage is TRBJ1-6, with D perhaps TRBD1 (5 bases). CDR1 is MNHNS and CDR2 is SASEGT in the germline V gene. The CDR3 sequence is 14 residues long. The CDR3 nucleotides are TGTGCCAGCAGGGAGCAGGGAGGGAATTCACACCTAAACTTT. This codes for CASREQGGNSHLNF.

This clonotype was seen just once. The chain uses TRBV5-1 and TRBJ2-1, with D possibly TRBD2 on 6 matching bases. CDR3 size: 13 residues. V shed 6 bases and J shed 5 bases, with 12 bases lying between them. Germline lookup yields CDR1 SGHRS and CDR2 YFSETQ. The CDR3 is CASTPGGHNEQFF. CDR3 nucleotides: TGCGCCAGCACACCCGGGGGTCACAATGAGCAGTTCTTC.

Concerning this clonotype: A single base separates this from a much larger clone, so it may be a read error. The V gene is TRBV7-9, the J gene TRBJ2-3; D is possibly TRBD1 (6 bases). Germline CDR1 reads SEHNR; CDR2 reads FQNEAQ (reference sequence). This CDR3 contains 15 residues. The CDR3 loop reads CANSLSQGFTDTQYF. The CDR3 nucleotides are TGTGCCAACAGCCTATCTCAGGGGTTCACAGATACGCAGTATTTT.

As regards this clonotype: A read error may account for a junction end that differs from germline. This chain uses TRBV5-5 with TRBJ2-5; no firm D call. Per germline, CDR1 SGHKS and CDR2 YYEKEE (reference sequence). The CDR3 has 13 amino acids. For the CDR3, the DNA is TGTGCCAGCAGTTTGGTCAGTGCGGATACCCAGTACTTC. This gives the protein CASSLVSADTQYF. Together with reference TRBV5-5 and TRBJ2-5, the CDR3 gives the full variable domain: DAGVTQSPTHLIKTRGQQVTLRCSPISGHKSVSWYQQVLGQGPQFIFQYYEKEERGRGNFPDRFSARQFPNYSSELNVNALLLGDSALYLCASSLVSADTQYFGPGTRLLVL.

The chain joins TRBV4-3 to TRBJ2-1, with a tentative D call TRBD1 (6 bases). There are 16 residues in the CDR3. The ends were cut back, 0 bases at V and 1 base at J, with 10 bases in the middle. The germline V gene has CDR1 LGHNA and CDR2 YSLEER. The CDR3 here is CASSQDGQHSYNEQFF. As DNA, the CDR3 is TGCGCCAGCAGCCAAGATGGACAGCATTCCTACAATGAGCAGTTCTTC.

Notes on this clonotype: The junction departs from the called germline gene at one end, perhaps through a read error. The V call is TRBV11-3, the J call TRBJ2-3; TRBD2 is a possible D gene (5 bases). Germline-derived CDR1 and CDR2 are SGHNT and YENEEA. CDR3 length: 15 residues. CDR3 coding DNA: TGTACCAGCACTCGTCGGGAAGTCAGCACAGATACGCAGTATTTT. It is translated as CTSTRREVSTDTQYF. Based on the CDR3 plus reference TRBV11-3 and TRBJ2-3, the full variable domain is EAGVVQSPRYKIIEKKQPVAFWCNPISGHNTLYWYLQNLGQGPELLIRYENEEAVDDSQLPKDRFSAERLKGVDSTLKIQPAELGDSAVYLCTSTRREVSTDTQYFGPGTRLTVL.

About this clonotype: This is likely a read error, given that the CDR3 carries no conserved phenylalanine or tryptophan at its end. CDR3 coding DNA: TGTACCAGCAGCATAGAGGGACAACTATACAATGAGCAGTTCTCC. Translated, it gives CTSSIEGQLYNEQFS. The rearrangement uses TRBV11-2 and TRBJ2-1; D is possibly TRBD1 (6 bases). The CDR3 consists of 15 residues. Germline values: CDR1 SGHAT, CDR2 FQNNGV.

As concerns this clonotype: The junction and the germline gene differ at one end; a read error may be behind it. V usage is TRBV12-3 or TRBV12-4 and J usage is TRBJ2-5, with 10 bases fitting TRBD2. The CDR3 extends over 15 amino acids. In DNA, the CDR3 is TGTGTCAGCAGCGCGCTAGCGGGAGTGATGGAGACCCAGTATTTC. Translating gives CVSSALAGVMETQYF.

On this clonotype itself: This CDR3 is missing its conserved last phenylalanine or tryptophan, likely due to a read error. This rearrangement joins TRBV6-5 to TRBJ1-2; no definite D call. V lost 3 bases and J lost 7, with 15 bases in between. The CDR3 is 14 amino acids. Germline V lookup: CDR1 MNHEY, CDR2 SVGAGI. DNA for the CDR3: TGTGCCAGCAGTTATGACCAGTGGGAGAGTGGCTACACCCTC. It encodes CASSYDQWESGYTL.

The V call is TRBV20-1, the J call TRBJ2-7; 7 bases line up with TRBD1. There are 11 residues in the CDR3. In germline, CDR1 is DFQATT, CDR2 SNEGSKA (reference sequence). CDR3 nucleotide sequence: TGCAGCGTGTACAGGGGACACGAGCAGTACTTC. It codes for CSVYRGHEQYF.

The table lists this clonotype with a count of one. With a much larger clone just one base away, this may be a read error. The chain has TRBV6-5 and TRBJ2-5, with a possible D match to TRBD2 (7 bases). The V gene's germline CDR1 is MNHEY and CDR2 SVGAGI. CDR3 length: 16 residues. The CDR3 region has the DNA TGTGCCGGCAGTTACTGGTTGGGAGGGGGTCAAGAGACCCAGTACTTC. Encoded protein: CAGSYWLGGGQETQYF.

A remark on this clonotype: An end of the junction differs from the germline gene, which may be a read error. The gene calls are TRBV11-2 and TRBJ2-7; D may correspond to TRBD1 or TRBD2 (5 bases each). Germline V gene data show CDR1 as SGHAT and CDR2 as FQNNGV. The CDR3 length is 15 residues. The CDR3 DNA is TGTGCCAGCAACTTAGATCGAGGGGCCCCATACGAGCAGTACTTC. Translating it yields CASNLDRGAPYEQYF.

This clonotype occurred a few times. A single base separates this from a much larger clone, so it may be a read error. This chain uses TRBV29-1 with TRBJ2-1, with 11 bases matching TRBD2. Germline CDR1 SQVTM, CDR2 ANQGSEA. V gave up 7 bases and J gave up 7 bases; unmatched junction bases: 6. The CDR3 runs 13 residues. The CDR3 loop is CSADLAGGNEQFF. The CDR3 DNA follows: TGCAGCGCTGATCTAGCGGGGGGAAATGAGCAGTTCTTC.

On this clonotype itself: The junction departs from germline at one end; a sequencing error may be responsible. This chain joins TRBV29-1 and TRBJ1-1, with 7 bases that match TRBD1. CDR1 and CDR2 (germline): SQVTM, ANQGSEA. CDR3 size: 14 residues. The CDR3 region is CRVSKGARNTETFF. CDR3 bases: TGCAGGGTTAGTAAGGGGGCTAGGAACACTGAAACTTTCTTT.

This clonotype was seen a single time. One end of the junction does not line up with germline, which may come from a read error. CDR3 protein: CASSQVRGQSSEKLFF. DNA for the CDR3: TGTGCCAGCAGCCAAGTACGAGGGCAGAGTAGTGAAAAACTGTTTTTT. J is TRBJ1-4 and V is TRBV4-1; D remains unclear. The CDR3 extends over 16 amino acids. Per the germline V gene, CDR1 is MGHRA and CDR2 is YSYEKL.

Note on this clonotype: Mismatch with germline at one junction end may stem from a read error. The V call is TRBV29-1, the J call TRBJ1-2; no clear D. This CDR3 region has 16 residues. CDR1 is SQVTM, CDR2 ANQGSEA, per germline. The CDR3 DNA sequence: TGCAGCGTTGTCCCCTATCATTCCTCGGGAGAATATGGTTACACCTTC. Its protein product is CSVVPYHSSGEYGYTF.

Concerning this clonotype: One end of the junction varies from germline; a read error may be responsible. The chain recombines TRBV6-5 with TRBJ2-5, with TRBD1 as a possible D gene (5 bases). The CDR3 consists of 14 residues. The germline CDR1 and CDR2 sequences are MNHEY and SVGAGI. CDR3: CVSSYQGYGETQYF. Written as DNA, the CDR3 is TGTGTCAGCAGTTACCAGGGCTACGGGGAGACCCAGTACTTC.

With respect to this clonotype: The junction shows a germline mismatch at one end, possibly a read error. The CDR3 DNA reads as TGTAGCGTGGTCGACAGGTACCAAGAGACCCGGTACTTC. Translation gives CSVVDRYQETRYF. This rearrangement joins TRBV29-1 to TRBJ2-5; TRBD1 is a possible D gene (6 bases). The CDR3 totals 13 residues. Germline CDR1 reads SQVTM; CDR2 reads ANQGSEA. Based on the CDR3 plus reference TRBV29-1 and TRBJ2-5, the full variable domain is SAVISQKPSRDICQRGTSLTIQCQVDSQVTMMFWYRQQPGQSLTLIATANQGSEATYESGFVIDKFPISRPNLTFSTLTVSNMSPEDSSIYLCSVVDRYQETRYFGPGTRLLVL.

Regarding this clonotype: Mismatch with germline at one junction end may stem from a read error. Here the CDR3 DNA reads TGTGCCTGCAGTTTCCCGGGACTCAACTACGAGGAGTACTTC. This sequence encodes CACSFPGLNYEEYF. The chain couples TRBV6-6 to TRBJ2-7, with D possibly TRBD2 on 6 matching bases. The CDR3 runs to 14 residues. Germline CDR1 and CDR2: MNHNY and SVGAGI (reference sequence).